The clone carrying this T cell receptor beta chain came up many times. Its antigen is unknown. The data derive from a study of blood T cells in healthy people across ages. Points from the study as a whole: For the donors, CMV status was unknown and possibly confounded expanded clonotype changes.

A second PCR, run for roughly 7 to 12 cycles, used a sample-barcoded 5' primer plus a J-beta primer mix. The authors tagged each cDNA molecule using a template-switch adaptor with 12 random nucleotides. TCRdb passed the 5' RACE reads through MiXCR, listing each CDR3 protein once. Counted here are about 670,000 distinct CDR3 sequences, about 51% occurring once; the ten biggest clones make up less than 15%. Ten milliliters of peripheral blood were drawn from each donor into EDTA-treated tubes. The study isolated at least 6.5 million PBMCs from each sample. There are 19 residues in the CDR3. Germline values: CDR1 SGHVS, CDR2 FQNEAQ. V lost 4 bases and J 1 base, leaving 24 bases between the germline ends.

What was sequenced was blood. V is TRBV7-8 and J is TRBJ2-3; tentative D call: TRBD2 (6 bases). The receptor's source is a woman of 80 years or more in good health. The CDR3 reads CASSSAGSSWTKGTDTQYF. CDR3 DNA sequence: TGTGCCAGCAGCTCCGCGGGGAGCAGCTGGACTAAGGGCACAGATACGCAGTATTTT.